This passage covers 25 T cell receptor beta chains from one sample sequenced in a study of blood T cells in healthy people across ages. With a J-beta primer mix and a sample-barcoded 5' primer, a second PCR ran about 7 to 11 cycles. TCRdb re-called the 5' RACE reads through MiXCR, storing one row per CDR3 protein. The sample carries roughly 1.4 million distinct CDR3 sequences, around 59% recorded once. The specimen was blood. Receptor source: a man aged 18 to 30 in good health.

This clonotype was recorded once. V is TRBV15 and J is TRBJ2-7, with 14 bases that match TRBD2. The V segment lost 4 bases and the J segment 3 bases; nucleotides outside the gene matches: 2. The CDR3 is made up of 15 amino acids. Germline CDR1 and CDR2: LNHNV and YYDKDF (reference sequence). The CDR3 bases are TGTGCCACCAGCACCGGGACTAGCGGGGGCTACGAGCAGTACTTC. This encodes CATSTGTSGGYEQYF.

The genes are TRBV7-2 and TRBJ2-3; D possibly corresponds to TRBD1 (5 bases). The CDR3 has 15 amino acids. Germline-derived CDR1 and CDR2 are SGHTA and FQGNSA. Deletions cut 5 bases from V and 3 bases from J, with 15 bases between. The CDR3 protein is CASSLEVQGTDTQYF. The CDR3, as DNA: TGTGCCAGCAGCCTAGAGGTCCAGGGAACAGATACGCAGTATTTT.

To note about this clonotype: An end of the junction does not agree with germline; a read error may underlie this. The chain carries TRBV20-1 and TRBJ2-1; D not certain. CDR3 size: 13 residues. CDR1 and CDR2 (germline): DFQATT, SNEGSKA (reference sequence). The CDR3 coding sequence is TGCAGTGCTTTCGCTGTCACCTACAGTGAGCAGTTCTTC. This codes for CSAFAVTYSEQFF.

This sequence joins TRBV3-1 and TRBJ1-2; D may be TRBD1 (6 bases). The V end lost 1 base, the J end lost 4 bases, and 13 bases lay between the germline ends. The CDR3 contains 15 residues. Germline assignment: CDR1 LGHDT and CDR2 YNNKEL (reference sequence). The CDR3 DNA reads as TGTGCCAGCAGCCAAGTTCTGGACAGAACCTATGGCTACACCTTC. Translation: CASSQVLDRTYGYTF.

The rearrangement links TRBV4-1 to TRBJ2-7; tentatively, D is TRBD2 (5 bases). The V end lost 4 bases, the J end lost 5 bases, and 15 bases lay between the germline ends. This CDR3 has 14 amino acids. Germline V gives CDR1 MGHRA, CDR2 YSYEKL. CDR3 protein: CASSPGAFGDEQYF. The CDR3, as DNA: TGCGCCAGCAGCCCAGGAGCATTCGGGGACGAGCAGTACTTC.

The V gene is TRBV6-6, the J gene TRBJ2-1; the D is unclear. CDR3 length: 13 amino acids. Trimming shortened V by 0 bases and J by 2 bases, and 2 bases separated the two germline ends. From germline, CDR1 is MNHNY and CDR2 SVGAGI (reference sequence). The CDR3 coding sequence is TGTGCCAGCAGTTACTCGACCTACAATGAGCAGTTCTTC. Its protein product is CASSYSTYNEQFF.

The J gene is TRBJ2-3, the V gene TRBV4-1, with 15 bases identical to TRBD2. The CDR3 totals 18 residues. The germline V gene encodes CDR1 MGHRA and CDR2 YSYEKL. J gave up 5 bases and V 4 bases, and 10 bases lay outside the gene matches. The CDR3 nucleotides read TGCGCCAGCAGCCCCTCCGGACTAGCGGGGGGGCAGAGAGATACGCAGTATTTT. Amino acids: CASSPSGLAGGQRDTQYF.

This sequence joins TRBV20-1 and TRBJ2-7; D may match TRBD1 or TRBD2 (5 bases each). CDR1 is DFQATT and CDR2 is SNEGSKA in the germline V gene (reference sequence). The CDR3 sequence is 14 residues long. The germline V and J ends were trimmed by 0 bases and 4 bases, with 13 bases remaining between them. The CDR3 DNA sequence: TGCAGTGCTAGAGATGGGACGGCCAAGTACGAGCAGTACTTC. Its translation is CSARDGTAKYEQYF.

The chain joins TRBV5-1 to TRBJ2-2; D unclear. The germline gives CDR1 SGHRS, CDR2 YFSETQ. This CDR3 region has 16 residues. V lost 2 bases, J lost 0 bases, and 11 bases lay in between. The CDR3 sequence is CASSLGPEANTGELFF. The CDR3 DNA is TGCGCCAGCAGCTTAGGGCCAGAAGCGAACACCGGGGAGCTGTTTTTT.

The sample holds a few counts of this clonotype. The chain joins TRBV11-2 to TRBJ2-7, with a possible D match to TRBD2 (6 bases). V lost 0 bases, J lost 1 base, and 16 bases lay in between. The CDR3 consists of 17 residues. Germline CDR1 is SGHAT and CDR2 is FQNNGV. CDR3 residues: CASSLDRGRATSYEQYF. The CDR3 bases are TGTGCCAGCAGCTTAGATCGGGGGAGAGCGACATCCTACGAGCAGTACTTC.

This clonotype was seen a handful of times. A read error may account for a junction end that differs from germline. The CDR3 region is CASSQLGLANTHTQYF. CDR3 nucleotides: TGTGCCAGCAGCCAACTAGGACTAGCGAACACACATACGCAGTATTTT. V gene TRBV4-2 combines with J gene TRBJ2-3, with 9 bases aligning to TRBD2. The CDR3 has 16 amino acids. Germline V gives CDR1 LGHNA, CDR2 YNFKEQ.

This clonotype was observed a few times. The gene calls are TRBV6-5 and TRBJ1-1; D may be TRBD1 (6 bases). Germline assignment: CDR1 MNHEY and CDR2 SVGAGI. Trimming left V 0 bases short and J 4 bases short, with 9 bases between. The length of the CDR3 is 14 residues. The CDR3 spells CASSYSGGPTEAFF. CDR3 bases: TGTGCCAGCAGTTACTCTGGGGGGCCCACTGAAGCTTTCTTT.

This chain joins TRBV20-1 and TRBJ2-1; 8 nucleotides agree with TRBD2. Losses at the gene ends were 2 bases for V and 5 bases for J; bases not matched to a gene: 5. The germline CDR1 and CDR2 sequences are DFQATT and SNEGSKA (reference sequence). The CDR3 covers 14 residues. CDR3 residues: CSARSGSYNNEQFF. In nucleotides, the CDR3 is TGCAGTGCTAGAAGCGGGAGTTACAACAATGAGCAGTTCTTC.

The chain couples TRBV7-9 to TRBJ1-2; no definite D call. V lost 5 bases, J lost 5 bases, and 15 bases lay in between. The CDR3 consists of 14 residues. Germline loops: CDR1 SEHNR, CDR2 FQNEAQ (reference sequence). The CDR3 DNA is TGTGCCAGCAGCCCTACAGAGGGATTATATGGCTACACCTTC. Translating gives CASSPTEGLYGYTF.

This clonotype was recorded a few times. The chain is built from TRBV7-2 and TRBJ2-1; TRBD2 matches at 8 bases. The CDR3 extends over 15 amino acids. Unmatched junction bases numbered 4, after V lost 1 base and J lost 5 bases. Germline values: CDR1 SGHTA, CDR2 FQGNSA. The CDR3 spells CASSLVSGDNNEQFF. CDR3 sequence (DNA): TGTGCCAGCAGCTTAGTTAGCGGGGATAACAATGAGCAGTTCTTC.

The chain carries TRBV20-1 and TRBJ1-2; no clear D gene. Germline V CDR1 and CDR2: DFQATT, SNEGSKA (reference sequence). This CDR3 is built from 11 residues. CDR3 protein: CSVRLVYGYTF. In DNA form, the CDR3 reads TGCAGCGTCCGTTTGGTCTATGGCTACACCTTC.

This clonotype showed up just once. This chain joins TRBV10-3 and TRBJ2-3; D gene unclear. The CDR3 length is 14 residues. Germline loops: CDR1 ENHRY, CDR2 SYGVKD. V lost 8 bases and J 1 base, leaving 13 bases between the germline ends. The CDR3 nucleotides read TGTGCCATCGGTAGGGATAGGGGCACAGATACGCAGTATTTT. As protein: CAIGRDRGTDTQYF.

This chain uses TRBV6-5 with TRBJ2-1, with TRBD2 identical over 9 bases. Per the germline V gene, CDR1 is MNHEY and CDR2 is SVGAGI. V trimming: 7 bases; J trimming: 8 bases; junction bases outside the gene matches: 9. The CDR3 is 14 residues long. The CDR3 DNA reads as TGTGCCAGCAAGGTAGCGGGGGCCCTGGATGAGCAGTTCTTC. Translation: CASKVAGALDEQFF.

This clonotype was seen more than once but under ten times. The V call is TRBV7-2, the J call TRBJ1-6; maybe TRBD1 (6 bases). The CDR3 runs 15 residues. Germline V gene sequence: CDR1 SGHTA, CDR2 FQGNSA. Deletions cut 5 bases from V and 10 bases from J, with 18 bases between. Here the CDR3 DNA reads TGTGCCAGCAGCAACCCGACAGGAGGGAAGTCACCCCTCCACTTT. It is translated as CASSNPTGGKSPLHF.

The rearrangement joins TRBV15 to TRBJ2-5; 11 bases map to TRBD2. The end of the DNA fits TRBJ2-4 better, so the J call may be wrong. The germline V gene has CDR1 LNHNV and CDR2 YYDKDF (reference sequence). This CDR3 has 14 amino acids. CDR3 DNA: TGTGCCACCAGCCCCGCTAGCGGGGGGAGCATTCAGTACTTC. Amino acid sequence: CATSPASGGSIQYF.

This clonotype was recorded only once. This rearrangement joins TRBV2 to TRBJ1-2, with a possible D match to TRBD1 (5 bases). Germline CDR1 SNHLY, CDR2 FYNNEI. V lost 8 bases and J lost 4, with 14 bases in between. The length of the CDR3 is 13 residues. The CDR3 sequence: CASAPGLGYGYTF. In nucleotides, the CDR3 is TGTGCCAGCGCCCCAGGGTTAGGCTATGGCTACACCTTC.

The chain combines TRBV4-3 with TRBJ2-1, with TRBD2 as a possible D gene (7 bases). The DNA matches TRBJ2-7 better at its end, which makes the J call doubtful. CDR1 is LGHNA, CDR2 YSLEER, per germline. The CDR3 has 16 residues. The CDR3 nucleotides are TGCGCCAGCAGCCAAGACGCGAGGGGGGGCTTCGATGAGCAGTACTTC. This sequence encodes CASSQDARGGFDEQYF.

The chain has TRBV10-3 and TRBJ2-5, with D possibly TRBD1 on 6 matching bases. The tail of the sequence fits TRBJ2-7 better, so the J call may be wrong. The CDR3 totals 15 residues. Germline V gene data show CDR1 as ENHRY and CDR2 as SYGVKD. The CDR3 DNA is TGTGCCATCAGTGAGCCTAAACAGGGTTTCCACGAGCAGTACTTC. It specifies CAISEPKQGFHEQYF.

V usage is TRBV3-1 and J usage is TRBJ2-4; 8 nucleotides agree with TRBD1. Germline values: CDR1 LGHDT, CDR2 YNNKEL (reference sequence). V lost 5 bases to trimming and J lost 4 bases; unmatched junction nucleotides: 25. The CDR3 has 21 residues. CDR3 region: CASSYHGFRVGQGPDKNIQYF. DNA of the CDR3: TGTGCCAGCAGCTACCACGGCTTCCGGGTCGGACAGGGCCCTGATAAAAACATTCAGTACTTC.

The rearrangement links TRBV5-1 to TRBJ2-1; TRBD1 or TRBD2 may be the D gene (7 bases each). The CDR3 is 17 residues long. Trimming removed 3 bases at V and 6 bases at J, with 22 bases between. Germline CDR1 is SGHRS and CDR2 is YFSETQ. The CDR3 nucleotides are TGCGCCAGCAGCTCGTTTCCGCAGGGGGGGCAAGTCAATGAGCAGTTCTTC. Its translation: CASSSFPQGGQVNEQFF.